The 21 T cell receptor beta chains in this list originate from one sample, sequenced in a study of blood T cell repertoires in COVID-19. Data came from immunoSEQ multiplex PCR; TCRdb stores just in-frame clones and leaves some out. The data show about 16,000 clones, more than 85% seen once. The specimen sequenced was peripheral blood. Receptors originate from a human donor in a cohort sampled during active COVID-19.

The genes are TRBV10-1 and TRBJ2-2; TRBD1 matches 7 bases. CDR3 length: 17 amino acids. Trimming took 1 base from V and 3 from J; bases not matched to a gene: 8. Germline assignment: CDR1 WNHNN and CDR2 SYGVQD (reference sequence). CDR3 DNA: TGCGCCAGCAGTGAGTTATTTTCCGGGACAGACACCGGGGAGCTGTTTTTT. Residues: CASSELFSGTDTGELFF.

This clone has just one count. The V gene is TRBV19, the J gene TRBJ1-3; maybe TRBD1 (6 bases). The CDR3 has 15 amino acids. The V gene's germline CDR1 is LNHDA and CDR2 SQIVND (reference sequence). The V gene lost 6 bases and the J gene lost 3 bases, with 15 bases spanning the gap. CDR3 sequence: CASSKSQGRGNTIYF. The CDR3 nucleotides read TGTGCCAGTAGCAAATCACAGGGCCGTGGAAACACCATATATTTT.

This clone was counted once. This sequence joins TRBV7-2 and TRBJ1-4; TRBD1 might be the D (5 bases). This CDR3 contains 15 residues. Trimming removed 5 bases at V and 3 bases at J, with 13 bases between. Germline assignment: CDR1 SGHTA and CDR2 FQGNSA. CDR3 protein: CASSPDTGSNEKLFF. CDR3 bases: TGTGCCAGCAGCCCTGATACAGGATCTAATGAAAAACTGTTTTTT.

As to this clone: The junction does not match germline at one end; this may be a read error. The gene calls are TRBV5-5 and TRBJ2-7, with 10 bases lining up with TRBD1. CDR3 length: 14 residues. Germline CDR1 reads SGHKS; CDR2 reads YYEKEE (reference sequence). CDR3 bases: TGTGCCAGCAGCTGGGGACAGGGGCCCAGGATTGAGGACTTC. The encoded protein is CASSWGQGPRIEDF.

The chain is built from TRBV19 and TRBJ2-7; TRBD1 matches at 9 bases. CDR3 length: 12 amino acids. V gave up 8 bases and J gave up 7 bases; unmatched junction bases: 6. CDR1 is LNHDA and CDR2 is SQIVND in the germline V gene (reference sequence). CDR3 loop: CASQGTGREQYF. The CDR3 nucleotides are TGTGCCAGTCAAGGGACAGGGAGAGAGCAGTACTTC.

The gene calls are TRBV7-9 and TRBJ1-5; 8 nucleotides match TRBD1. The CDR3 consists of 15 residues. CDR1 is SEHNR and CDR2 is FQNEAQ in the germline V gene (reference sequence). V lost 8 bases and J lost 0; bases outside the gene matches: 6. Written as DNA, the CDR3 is TGTGCCAGCGGTAGGACAGGGATTAGCAATCAGCCCCAGCATTTT. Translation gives CASGRTGISNQPQHF.

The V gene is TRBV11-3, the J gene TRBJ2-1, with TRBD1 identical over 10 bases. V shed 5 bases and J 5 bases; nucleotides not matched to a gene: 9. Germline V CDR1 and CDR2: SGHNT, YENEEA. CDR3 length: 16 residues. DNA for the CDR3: TGTGCCAGCAGCCGGAAAGGCGGGACAGGGGACAATGAGCAGTTCTTC. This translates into CASSRKGGTGDNEQFF.

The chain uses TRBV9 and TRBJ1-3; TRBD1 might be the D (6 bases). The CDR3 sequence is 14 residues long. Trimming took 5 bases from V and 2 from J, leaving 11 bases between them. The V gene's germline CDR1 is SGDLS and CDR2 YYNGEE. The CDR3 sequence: CASSTGGPGNTIYF. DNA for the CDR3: TGTGCCAGCAGTACGGGGGGCCCTGGAAACACCATATATTTT.

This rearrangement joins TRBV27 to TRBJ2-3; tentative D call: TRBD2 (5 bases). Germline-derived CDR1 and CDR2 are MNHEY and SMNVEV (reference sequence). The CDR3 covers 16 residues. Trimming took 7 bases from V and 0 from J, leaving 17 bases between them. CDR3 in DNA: TGTGCCAGCAAGTTTCTTGGGCGGGTTAGCACAGATACGCAGTATTTT. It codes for CASKFLGRVSTDTQYF.

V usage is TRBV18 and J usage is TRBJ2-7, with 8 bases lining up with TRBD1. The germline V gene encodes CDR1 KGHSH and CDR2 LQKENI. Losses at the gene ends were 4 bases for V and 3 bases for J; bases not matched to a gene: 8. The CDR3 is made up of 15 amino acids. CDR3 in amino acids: CASSHEQGESYEQYF. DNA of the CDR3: TGTGCCAGCTCACACGAACAGGGGGAAAGCTACGAGCAGTACTTC.

CDR3 residues: CASTQGQSLYGYTF. CDR3 sequence (DNA): TGTGCCAGCACCCAAGGACAGTCCCTATATGGCTACACCTTC. V and J are TRBV7-2 and TRBJ1-2, with TRBD1 as a possible D gene (6 bases). The germline V gene encodes CDR1 SGHTA and CDR2 FQGNSA. CDR3 length: 14 residues. V was trimmed by 7 bases and J by 5 bases, leaving 17 bases between them. The complete variable domain, with remaining parts taken from reference TRBV7-2 and TRBJ1-2, reads GAGVSQSPSNKVTEKGKDVELRCDPISGHTALYWYRQSLGQGLEFLIYFQGNSAPDKSGLPSDRFSAERTGGSVSTLTIQRTQQEDSAVYLCASTQGQSLYGYTFGSGTRLTVV.

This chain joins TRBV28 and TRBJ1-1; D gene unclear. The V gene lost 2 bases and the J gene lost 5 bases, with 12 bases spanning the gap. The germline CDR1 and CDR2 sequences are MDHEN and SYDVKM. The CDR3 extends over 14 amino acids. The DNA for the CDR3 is TGTGCCAGCAGTTTAGATCTTCGGGGAACTGAAGCTTTCTTT. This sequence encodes CASSLDLRGTEAFF. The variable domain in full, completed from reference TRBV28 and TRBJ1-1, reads DVKVTQSSRYLVKRTGEKVFLECVQDMDHENMFWYRQDPGLGLRLIYFSYDVKMKEKGDIPEGYSVSREKKERFSLILESASTNQTSMYLCASSLDLRGTEAFFGQGTRLTVV.

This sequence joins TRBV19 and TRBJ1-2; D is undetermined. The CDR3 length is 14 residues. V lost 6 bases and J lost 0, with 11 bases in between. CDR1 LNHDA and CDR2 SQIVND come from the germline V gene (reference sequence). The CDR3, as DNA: TGTGCCAGTAGCATCGGGTCTACTAACTATGGCTACACCTTC. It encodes CASSIGSTNYGYTF.

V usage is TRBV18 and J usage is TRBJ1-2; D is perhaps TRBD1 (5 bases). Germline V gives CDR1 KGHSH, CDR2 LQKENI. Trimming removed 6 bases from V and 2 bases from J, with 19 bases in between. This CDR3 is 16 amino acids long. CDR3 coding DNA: TGTGCCAGCTCCCCAGACACCCTAGGGGAAAACTATGGCTACACCTTC. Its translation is CASSPDTLGENYGYTF.

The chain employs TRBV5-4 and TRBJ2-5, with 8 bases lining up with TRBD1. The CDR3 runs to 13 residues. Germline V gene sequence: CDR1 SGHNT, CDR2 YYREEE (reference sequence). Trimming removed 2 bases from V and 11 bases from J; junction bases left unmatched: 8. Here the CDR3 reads CASSLDRGLGQYF. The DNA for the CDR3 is TGTGCCAGCAGCTTAGACAGGGGTTTGGGGCAGTACTTC.

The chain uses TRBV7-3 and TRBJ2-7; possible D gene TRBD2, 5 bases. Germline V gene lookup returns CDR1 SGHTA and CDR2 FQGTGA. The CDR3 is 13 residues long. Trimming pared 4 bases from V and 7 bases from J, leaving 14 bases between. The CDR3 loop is CASSSSAGWEQYF. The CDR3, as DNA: TGTGCCAGCAGCTCGAGCGCGGGTTGGGAGCAGTACTTC. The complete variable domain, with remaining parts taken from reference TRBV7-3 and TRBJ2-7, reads GAGVSQTPSNKVTEKGKYVELRCDPISGHTALYWYRQSLGQGPEFLIYFQGTGAADDSGLPNDRFFAVRPEGSVSTLKIQRTERGDSAVYLCASSSSAGWEQYFGPGTRLTVT.

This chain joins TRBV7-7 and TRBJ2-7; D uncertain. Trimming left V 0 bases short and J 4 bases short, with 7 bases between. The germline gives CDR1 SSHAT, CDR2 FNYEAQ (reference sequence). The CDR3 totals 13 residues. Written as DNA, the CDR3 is TGTGCCAGCAGCTTAGCGGGCAGTTACGAGCAGTACTTC. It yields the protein CASSLAGSYEQYF.

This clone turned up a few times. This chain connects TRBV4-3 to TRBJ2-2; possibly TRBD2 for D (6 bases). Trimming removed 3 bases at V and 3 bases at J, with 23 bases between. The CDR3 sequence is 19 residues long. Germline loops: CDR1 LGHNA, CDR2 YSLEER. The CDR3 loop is CASSHSGFRDSYDTGELFF. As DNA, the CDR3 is TGCGCCAGCAGCCACTCGGGGTTCCGGGACTCCTATGACACCGGGGAGCTGTTTTTT.

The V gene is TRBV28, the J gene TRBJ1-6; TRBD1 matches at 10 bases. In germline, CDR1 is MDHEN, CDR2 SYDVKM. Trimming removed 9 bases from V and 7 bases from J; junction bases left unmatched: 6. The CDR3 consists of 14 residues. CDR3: CASTRDRGNSPLHF. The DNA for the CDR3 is TGTGCCAGTACCCGGGACAGGGGAAATTCACCCCTCCACTTT.

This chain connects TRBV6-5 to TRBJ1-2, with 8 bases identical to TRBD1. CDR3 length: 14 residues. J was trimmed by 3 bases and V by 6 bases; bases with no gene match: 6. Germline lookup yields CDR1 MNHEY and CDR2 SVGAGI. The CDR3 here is CASSNRGIDYGYTF. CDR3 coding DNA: TGTGCCAGCAGCAACAGGGGGATAGACTATGGCTACACCTTC.

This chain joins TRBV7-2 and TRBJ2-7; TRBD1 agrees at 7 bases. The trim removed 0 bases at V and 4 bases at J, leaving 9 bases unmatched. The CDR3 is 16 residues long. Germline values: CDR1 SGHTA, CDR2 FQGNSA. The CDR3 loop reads CASSLAPGQISYEQYF. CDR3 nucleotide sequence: TGTGCCAGCAGCTTAGCCCCGGGACAGATATCTTACGAGCAGTACTTC.